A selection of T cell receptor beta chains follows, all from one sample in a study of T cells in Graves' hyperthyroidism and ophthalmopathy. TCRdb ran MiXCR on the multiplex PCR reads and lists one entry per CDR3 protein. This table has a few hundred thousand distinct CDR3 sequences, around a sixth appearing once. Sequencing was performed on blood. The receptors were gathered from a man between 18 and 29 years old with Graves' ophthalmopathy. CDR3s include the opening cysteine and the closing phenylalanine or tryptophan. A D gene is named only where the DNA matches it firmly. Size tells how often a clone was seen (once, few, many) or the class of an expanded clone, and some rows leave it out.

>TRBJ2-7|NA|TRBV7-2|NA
TGTGCCAGCAGCTTGGGACAAGTCAACTACGAGCAGTACTTC
CASSLGQVNYEQYF
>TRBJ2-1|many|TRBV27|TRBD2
TGTGCCAGCAGCCTCCGGAGCGGGGTACAGAATGAGCAGTTCTTC
CASSLRSGVQNEQFF
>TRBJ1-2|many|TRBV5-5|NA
TGTGCCAGCAGCCACGTTTTACAGGGATACTATGGCTACACCTTC
CASSHVLQGYYGYTF
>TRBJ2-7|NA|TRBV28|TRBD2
TGTGCCAGCAGTCGGACTAGCGGGAGGGGCGCCTACGAGCAGTACTTC
CASSRTSGRGAYEQYF
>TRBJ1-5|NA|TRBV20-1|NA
TGCAGTGCCAGCTCCCCAGGGGTGGATCAGCCCCAGCATTTT
CSASSPGVDQPQHF
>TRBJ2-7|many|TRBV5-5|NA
TGTGCCAGCAGCTTCGTCAGGGAGTCCTACGAGCAGTACTTC
CASSFVRESYEQYF
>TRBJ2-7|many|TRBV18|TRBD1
TGTGCCAGCTCACCGGACAGGCACTACGAGCAGTACTTC
CASSPDRHYEQYF
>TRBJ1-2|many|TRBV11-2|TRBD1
TGTGCCAGCAGTCATGGACAGGGTAACTATGGCTACACCTTC
CASSHGQGNYGYTF
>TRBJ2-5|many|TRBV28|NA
TGTGCCAGCAGTTTATTCCCGACAGGGAGGGTGGGGGAGACCCAGTACTTC
CASSLFPTGRVGETQYF
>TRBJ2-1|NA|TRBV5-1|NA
TGCGCCAGCACCAGGGTCCATGAGCAGTTCTTC
CASTRVHEQFF
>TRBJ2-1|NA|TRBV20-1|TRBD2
TGCAGTGCTAGAGTGGCGGGGGGCTTAACTTACAATGAGCAGTTCTTC
CSARVAGGLTYNEQFF
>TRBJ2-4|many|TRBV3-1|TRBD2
TGTGCCAGCAGCCAAGATCGCGGGGGGGCATACATTCAGTACTTC
CASSQDRGGAYIQYF
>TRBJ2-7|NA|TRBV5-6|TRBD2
TGTGCCAGCAGCCGGGGGGGCTATAGTTGGGAGTACGAGCAGTACTTC
CASSRGGYSWEYEQYF
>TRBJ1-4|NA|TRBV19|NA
TGTGCCAGTAGTATAACCAATGAAAAACTGTTTTTT
CASSITNEKLFF
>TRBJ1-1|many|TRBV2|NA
TGTGCCAGCACTTTCGGTTCTGCTGAAGCTTTCTTT
CASTFGSAEAFF
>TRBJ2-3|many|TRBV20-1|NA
TGCAGTGCTAGAGGGGCCCCACGGGCCGATACGCAGTATTTT
CSARGAPRADTQYF